Below, 25 T cell receptor beta chains from the same sample are listed, as sequenced in a study of shared clonotypes between healthy human individuals. Using immunoSEQ multiplex PCR, the repertoire was profiled, and TCRdb retains in-frame clones only, with some absent. The sample consists of under 2,000,000 clones, approximately 94% of them appearing once. Naive CD8 cells lacked CD45RO and underwent positive selection for CCR7, leaving out terminally differentiated effector memory CD45RA+ cells. The source material was naive CD8+ T cells sorted from blood. These receptors were collected from a man between 18 and 35 years old in good health.

The table lists this clone with a count of one. The chain uses TRBV19 and TRBJ1-2, with D unclear. This CDR3 contains 13 residues. V was trimmed by 1 base and J by 3 bases, leaving 6 bases between them. Germline V CDR1 and CDR2: LNHDA, SQIVND (reference sequence). The CDR3 region has the DNA TGTGCCAGTAGTATAGTTCTGGACTATGGCTACACCTTC. Encoded protein: CASSIVLDYGYTF.

V is TRBV13 and J is TRBJ2-2; tentative D call: TRBD1 (5 bases). This CDR3 region has 13 residues. V was trimmed by 6 bases and J by 4 bases, leaving 9 bases between them. Germline CDR1 and CDR2: PRHDT and FYEKMQ (reference sequence). This chain's CDR3 is CASRDTATGELFF. The CDR3, as DNA: TGTGCCAGCAGGGACACAGCCACCGGGGAGCTGTTTTTT.

This clone was seen a single time. The chain is built from TRBV10-3 and TRBJ1-1; D is uncertain. CDR3 length: 12 amino acids. Trimming removed 0 bases from V and 9 bases from J, with 8 bases in between. The germline V gene has CDR1 ENHRY and CDR2 SYGVKD. CDR3: CAISESQDQAFF. CDR3 nucleotides: TGTGCCATCAGTGAGTCGCAGGACCAAGCTTTCTTT.

This chain uses TRBV7-8 with TRBJ1-6; D unclear. Germline CDR1 is SGHVS and CDR2 is FQNEAQ. The V end lost 7 bases, the J end lost 0 bases, and 16 bases lay between the germline ends. The CDR3 has 17 amino acids. The CDR3 sequence is CASTKDRDSSYNSPLHF. In DNA, the CDR3 is TGTGCCAGCACCAAGGACCGAGATAGCTCCTATAATTCACCCCTCCACTTT.

The chain links TRBV5-6 to TRBJ2-1; 8 bases match TRBD1. The CDR3 runs 14 residues. Trimming at V came to 3 bases and at J to 6 bases, leaving 5 bases not matched to a gene. Germline assignment: CDR1 SGHDT and CDR2 YYEEEE. The CDR3 region has the DNA TGTGCCAGCAGCTACGGGACAGGCCTCAATGAGCAGTTCTTC. It specifies CASSYGTGLNEQFF. Based on the CDR3 plus reference TRBV5-6 and TRBJ2-1, the full variable domain is DAGVTQSPTHLIKTRGQQVTLRCSPKSGHDTVSWYQQALGQGPQFIFQYYEEEERQRGNFPDRFSGHQFPNYSSELNVNALLLGDSALYLCASSYGTGLNEQFFGPGTRLTVL.

For the CDR3, the DNA is TGCGCCAGCAGCCCCCGGATAGGGACAACCGAGCAGTACTTC. It yields the protein CASSPRIGTTEQYF. The chain recombines TRBV4-1 with TRBJ2-7, with D perhaps matching TRBD1 (6 bases). Per the germline V gene, CDR1 is MGHRA and CDR2 is YSYEKL. The V and J ends lost 4 bases and 6 bases respectively, with 16 bases between them. The CDR3 is 14 amino acids.

V and J are TRBV25-1 and TRBJ2-2; possible D gene TRBD2, 5 bases. The CDR3 has 11 amino acids. The germline CDR1 and CDR2 sequences are MGHDK and SYGVNS. The CDR3: CASGITGELFF. CDR3 coding DNA: TGTGCGTCCGGGATAACCGGGGAGCTGTTTTTT.

CDR3 region: CASSEPGHYQPQHF. The CDR3 DNA is TGTGCCAGCAGTGAACCGGGACATTATCAGCCCCAGCATTTT. The gene calls are TRBV6-1 and TRBJ1-5; D possibly corresponds to TRBD1 (6 bases). Per the germline V gene, CDR1 is MNHNS and CDR2 is SASEGT. The CDR3 totals 14 residues. The germline V and J ends were trimmed by 2 bases and 5 bases, with 10 bases remaining between them.

As regards this clone: This may come from a read error, since a much larger clone is one base off. Other DNA sequences in this specimen translate into the identical CDR3. This chain links TRBV13 with TRBJ2-7, with D possibly matching TRBD2 (5 bases). The CDR3 spans 13 residues. The germline gives CDR1 PRHDT, CDR2 FYEKMQ (reference sequence). Trimming took 0 bases from V and 4 from J, leaving 7 bases between them. CDR3 loop: CASSLGPGYEQYF. The CDR3 DNA reads TGTGCCAGCAGCTTAGGGCCGGGGTACGAGCAGTACTTC.

This chain connects TRBV27 to TRBJ1-2, with D possibly being TRBD1 (5 bases). Germline V gene data show CDR1 as MNHEY and CDR2 as SMNVEV (reference sequence). The CDR3 runs to 18 residues. The germline V and J ends were trimmed by 5 bases and 6 bases, with 28 bases remaining between them. CDR3 in amino acids: CASSPLLGTGPEINGYTF. CDR3 DNA: TGTGCCAGCAGTCCCTTATTGGGAACAGGTCCCGAAATCAATGGCTACACCTTC.

This rearrangement joins TRBV6-5 to TRBJ1-1; 9 bases are shared with TRBD1. J lost 4 bases, V lost 7 bases, and 4 bases had no gene match. The germline gives CDR1 MNHEY, CDR2 SVGAGI. The CDR3 sequence is 13 residues long. CDR3 amino acids: CASNPTGGTEAFF. CDR3 coding DNA: TGTGCCAGCAACCCGACAGGGGGCACTGAAGCTTTCTTT.

Note on this clone: The sample holds other DNA sequences that translate to the same CDR3. The gene calls are TRBV5-1 and TRBJ2-7; perhaps TRBD2 as D (6 bases). Germline CDR1 reads SGHRS; CDR2 reads YFSETQ. V was trimmed by 0 bases and J by 2 bases, leaving 9 bases between them. The CDR3 is 14 residues long. CDR3 in amino acids: CASSLAGGPYEQYF. DNA for the CDR3: TGCGCCAGCAGCTTGGCCGGGGGACCCTACGAGCAGTACTTC.

The rearrangement uses TRBV27 and TRBJ1-1, with a possible D match to TRBD1 (5 bases). The CDR3 is 17 amino acids. V was pared by 3 bases and J by 3 bases, with 20 bases between. Looked up from germline, CDR1 is MNHEY and CDR2 is SMNVEV (reference sequence). The CDR3, as DNA: TGTGCCAGCAGTTTCGCCGCAGGGAATCTGGTAGACACTGAAGCTTTCTTT. Translation: CASSFAAGNLVDTEAFF.

The chain couples TRBV7-9 to TRBJ2-7; TRBD2 aligns across 7 bases. There are 15 residues in the CDR3. J lost 2 bases, V lost 6 bases, and 10 bases had no gene match. Germline values: CDR1 SEHNR, CDR2 FQNEAQ (reference sequence). The CDR3 reads CASSWKGLPPYEQYF. The CDR3 DNA is TGTGCCAGCAGTTGGAAGGGACTACCACCCTACGAGCAGTACTTC.

The chain carries TRBV7-6 and TRBJ1-5; a weak D match, TRBD1 (6 bases). There are 15 residues in the CDR3. CDR1 SGHVS and CDR2 FNYEAQ come from the germline V gene. Trimming cost V 1 base and J 7 bases, with 14 bases left between them. CDR3: CASSLEVQGLQPQHF. CDR3 coding DNA: TGTGCCAGCAGCTTAGAAGTACAGGGATTGCAGCCCCAGCATTTT.

This clone was seen only once. The J gene is TRBJ2-7, the V gene TRBV30; D is perhaps TRBD1 (6 bases). The CDR3 is 15 residues long. The V gene lost 1 base and the J gene lost 0 bases, with 13 bases spanning the gap. CDR1 is GTSNPN, CDR2 SVGIG, per germline (reference sequence). The CDR3 coding sequence is TGTGCCTGGAGTGAACAGGGTTGGGGCTCCTACGAGCAGTACTTC. Translated, it gives CAWSEQGWGSYEQYF.

The chain uses TRBV7-8 and TRBJ2-5; the match to TRBD2 covers 13 bases. The germline CDR1 and CDR2 sequences are SGHVS and FQNEAQ. Germline trimming cut 2 bases from V and 2 bases from J; bases unmatched to any gene: 2. CDR3 size: 16 residues. CDR3 in amino acids: CASSLMGLAGQETQYF. CDR3 coding DNA: TGTGCCAGCAGCTTAATGGGACTAGCGGGACAAGAGACCCAGTACTTC.

The genes are TRBV2 and TRBJ2-3; 8 bases map to TRBD2. Germline CDR1 SNHLY, CDR2 FYNNEI. V dropped 6 bases and J dropped 2; count of bases not matched to a gene: 16. The CDR3 is 18 amino acids. The CDR3 DNA sequence: TGTGCCAGCAGCGTCAGGTTACCGGGACTAGAATACACAGATACGCAGTATTTT. Protein sequence: CASSVRLPGLEYTDTQYF.

V usage is TRBV9 and J usage is TRBJ2-6, with D possibly matching TRBD1 (6 bases). The V gene lost 0 bases and the J gene lost 0 bases, with 10 bases spanning the gap. The CDR3 loop spans 17 amino acids. The germline gives CDR1 SGDLS, CDR2 YYNGEE. DNA for the CDR3: TGTGCCAGCAGCGTAGCTCAGGGGAACTCTGGGGCCAACGTCCTGACTTTC. It encodes CASSVAQGNSGANVLTF.

CDR3 sequence (DNA): TGTGCCAGCAGCGTGACTAGCGGGGGCACCGACGAGCAGTTCTTC. It encodes CASSVTSGGTDEQFF. This chain joins TRBV5-4 and TRBJ2-1; TRBD2 aligns across 12 bases. Germline CDR1 reads SGHNT; CDR2 reads YYREEE (reference sequence). CDR3 length: 15 amino acids. V lost 4 bases, J lost 10 bases, and 9 bases stayed unmatched. Drawing the rest from reference TRBV5-4 and TRBJ2-1, the complete variable domain is ETGVTQSPTHLIKTRGQQVTLRCSSQSGHNTVSWYQQALGQGPQFIFQYYREEENGRGNFPPRFSGLQFPNYSSELNVNALELDDSALYLCASSVTSGGTDEQFFGPGTRLTVL.

V and J are TRBV5-1 and TRBJ2-7, with 10 positions matching TRBD1. The CDR3 totals 16 residues. CDR1 is SGHRS and CDR2 is YFSETQ in the germline V gene. Trimming at V came to 0 bases and at J to 4 bases, leaving 7 bases not matched to a gene. The CDR3 coding sequence is TGCGCCAGCAGCTTGGCCCGGGGACAGGGGCAATACGAGCAGTACTTC. Amino acids: CASSLARGQGQYEQYF.

The chain recombines TRBV7-2 with TRBJ2-7; 10 nucleotides line up with TRBD2. After removal of 1 base from V and 3 bases from J, the junction contained 12 bases not matched to a gene. Germline loops: CDR1 SGHTA, CDR2 FQGNSA. This CDR3 has 18 amino acids. This CDR3 reads CASSLESSESGRVYEQYF. The CDR3 DNA is TGTGCCAGCAGCTTAGAATCGTCGGAAAGCGGGAGGGTCTACGAGCAGTACTTC. Full variable domain (remainder filled in from reference TRBV7-2 and TRBJ2-7): GAGVSQSPSNKVTEKGKDVELRCDPISGHTALYWYRQSLGQGLEFLIYFQGNSAPDKSGLPSDRFSAERTGGSVSTLTIQRTQQEDSAVYLCASSLESSESGRVYEQYFGPGTRLTVT.

The chain employs TRBV6-6 and TRBJ2-3; no clear D gene. Germline values: CDR1 MNHNY, CDR2 SVGAGI (reference sequence). Trimming left V 7 bases short and J 1 base short, with 9 bases between. This CDR3 has 13 residues. CDR3 nucleotides: TGTGCCAGCAACCTACTCGGCACAGATACGCAGTATTTT. Translated, it gives CASNLLGTDTQYF.

The chain combines TRBV29-1 with TRBJ2-5; possible D gene TRBD2, 5 bases. V was trimmed by 6 bases and J by 5 bases, leaving 28 bases between them. Germline V gene data show CDR1 as SQVTM and CDR2 as ANQGSEA. The CDR3 totals 17 residues. CDR3 residues: CSVRLGTFEGPNETQYF. The CDR3 DNA sequence: TGCAGCGTCCGCCTAGGAACATTTGAGGGTCCCAATGAGACCCAGTACTTC.

As concerns this clone: The same CDR3 also results from other DNA sequences found in this sample. The rearrangement joins TRBV5-4 to TRBJ1-1, with D maybe TRBD1 (5 bases). The CDR3 has 13 amino acids. The germline V gene encodes CDR1 SGHNT and CDR2 YYREEE (reference sequence). Trimming took off 0 bases at V and 4 bases at J, with 7 bases between the two ends. The CDR3 region has the DNA TGTGCCAGCAGCTTGGACGGGGGCACTGAAGCTTTCTTT. Protein: CASSLDGGTEAFF.